Described below is a single T cell receptor (beta chain) sequence and its context. Its antigen is not known. These data originate in a study of molecular identifiers for immune sequencing clone quantification. Study-level points and caveats: For effector cells, clones above 20 RNA copies held over 97% of molecules; for naive cells, under 1%.

This CDR3 contains 13 residues. V lost 6 bases, J lost 4 bases, and 3 bases stayed unmatched. Looked up from germline, CDR1 is MNHEY and CDR2 is SMNVEV (reference sequence). MiXCR, run by TCRdb on the PCR reads, gives a single entry per CDR3 protein. The table includes hundreds of thousands of distinct CDR3 sequences, 25% detected once. A CD8+CD4-CCR7+CD45RA+ gate was used to sort naive CD8 T cells. Sequenced: naive CD8+ T cells from blood, with Jurkat cell RNA spiked in. Documented subset: FACS-sorted CD8+CD4-CCR7+CD45RA+ naive T cells. The TCR was taken from a human donor in good health. Some libraries in this study had Jurkat cell RNA spiked in. The rearrangement uses TRBV27 and TRBJ1-2; TRBD1 matches 9 bases. The CDR3 region is CASRETGGYGYTF. DNA for the CDR3: TGTGCCAGCAGAGAGACAGGGGGCTATGGCTACACCTTC.